A single sample gave rise to the 22 T cell receptor beta chains below, sequenced in a study of control samples from healthy donors and cancer patients. The assay was immunoSEQ multiplex PCR, and TCRdb's table has in-frame clones only and misses some. The sample consists of just over 80,000 clones, approximately 89% of them appearing once. The sequenced sample consisted of blood. These receptor sequences come from a man aged 50-59 years in good health.

The chain carries TRBV5-6 and TRBJ1-1; the match to TRBD1 covers 7 bases. V trimming: 3 bases; J trimming: 5 bases; junction bases outside the gene matches: 7. CDR3 size: 14 residues. The V gene's germline CDR1 is SGHDT and CDR2 YYEEEE. CDR3 loop: CASSSRGRGTEAFF. The CDR3, as DNA: TGTGCCAGCAGCTCGAGGGGGCGCGGGACTGAAGCTTTCTTT.

The gene calls are TRBV7-6 and TRBJ2-2; tentatively, D is TRBD1 (5 bases). The CDR3 totals 15 residues. In germline, CDR1 is SGHVS, CDR2 FNYEAQ. V was shortened by 3 bases and J by 7 bases, with 15 bases between the two germline ends. The CDR3 loop is CASSLNQGGVGELFF. The DNA of the CDR3 is TGTGCCAGCAGCTTGAACCAGGGTGGGGTCGGGGAGCTGTTTTTT.

The rearrangement links TRBV6-5 to TRBJ1-2, with a possible D match to TRBD1 (6 bases). V lost 0 bases, J lost 8 bases, and 16 bases lay in between. CDR3 length equals 15 residues. Germline V gene lookup returns CDR1 MNHEY and CDR2 SVGAGI. The DNA for the CDR3 is TGTGCCAGCAGTTACTCGAAGAGGGGGGCGTCAGGCTACACCTTC. The encoded protein is CASSYSKRGASGYTF.

The genes are TRBV6-2 or TRBV6-3 and TRBJ1-5; D gene unclear. The CDR3 contains 14 residues. Germline V gene lookup returns CDR1 MNHEY and CDR2 SVGEGT. Trimming left V 4 bases short and J 7 bases short, with 14 bases between. Written as DNA, the CDR3 is TGTGCCAGCAGTTCCCACCTTTTAAGGCAGCCCCAGCATTTT. Translation: CASSSHLLRQPQHF.

The V gene is TRBV11-2, the J gene TRBJ1-1; D is perhaps TRBD1 (6 bases). Germline values: CDR1 SGHAT, CDR2 FQNNGV. V shed 5 bases and J shed 1 base, with 11 bases lying between them. The CDR3 sequence is 14 residues long. The CDR3 sequence is CASSEDRTNTEAFF. The CDR3 DNA is TGTGCCAGCAGCGAAGACAGGACGAACACTGAAGCTTTCTTT.

The rearrangement links TRBV19 to TRBJ2-2; TRBD1 might be the D (5 bases). Germline V gives CDR1 LNHDA, CDR2 SQIVND (reference sequence). Trimming stripped 1 base from V and 4 bases from J, with 13 bases between. The CDR3 spans 16 residues. The CDR3 here is CASSIGKGLSTGELFF. CDR3 sequence (DNA): TGTGCCAGTAGTATAGGAAAGGGGCTGAGCACCGGGGAGCTGTTTTTT.

The DNA of the CDR3 is TGTGCCAGCAGCCCCGACAGTAAGACTGAAGCTTTCTTT. Amino acid sequence: CASSPDSKTEAFF. The chain joins TRBV7-3 to TRBJ1-1; D is perhaps TRBD1 (5 bases). Trimming took off 5 bases at V and 5 bases at J, with 12 bases between the two ends. The CDR3 is made up of 13 amino acids. The germline V gene has CDR1 SGHTA and CDR2 FQGTGA.

This sequence joins TRBV29-1 and TRBJ1-1; the match to TRBD1 covers 8 bases. The CDR3 loop spans 13 amino acids. With 5 bases clipped from V and 1 base from J, the junction kept 3 bases outside the gene matches. CDR1 is SQVTM, CDR2 ANQGSEA, per germline. The CDR3 spells CSVSTGGNTEAFF. CDR3 coding DNA: TGCAGCGTTAGTACAGGGGGGAACACTGAAGCTTTCTTT.

The V and J genes are TRBV9 and TRBJ2-5; D might be TRBD2 (6 bases). The CDR3 contains 16 residues. V lost 1 base, J lost 5 bases, and 18 bases lay in between. CDR1 and CDR2 from the germline V gene are SGDLS and YYNGEE. The CDR3 region has the DNA TGTGCCAGCAGCGTAAGCGGCCCCGGGGGAATGGAGACCCAGTACTTC. Its translation is CASSVSGPGGMETQYF.

The chain links TRBV11-2 to TRBJ1-5; D perhaps matches TRBD1 (5 bases). The CDR3 loop spans 15 amino acids. The ends were cut back, 3 bases at V and 1 base at J, with 10 bases in the middle. The V gene's germline CDR1 is SGHAT and CDR2 FQNNGV. The CDR3 DNA is TGTGCCAGCAGCTTCTCTTGGGGGAGCAATCAGCCCCAGCATTTT. Translated: CASSFSWGSNQPQHF.

The chain uses TRBV6-1 and TRBJ1-2, with a possible D match to TRBD1 (5 bases). CDR3 length: 14 amino acids. Germline CDR1 MNHNS, CDR2 SASEGT. Trimming pared 1 base from V and 4 bases from J, leaving 10 bases between. CDR3 nucleotide sequence: TGTGCCAGCAGTGAAGGGCGGAGGGGCTATGGCTACACCTTC. This encodes CASSEGRRGYGYTF.

The chain uses TRBV7-2 and TRBJ2-1; 12 bases map to TRBD2. CDR3 size: 15 residues. The J segment lost 7 bases and the V segment lost 1 base, leaving 2 bases of the junction unmatched. Germline V lookup: CDR1 SGHTA, CDR2 FQGNSA. CDR3 residues: CASSLELAGGNEQFF. Here the CDR3 DNA reads TGTGCCAGCAGCTTAGAACTAGCGGGGGGAAATGAGCAGTTCTTC.

The chain links TRBV6-6 to TRBJ1-1, with a tentative D call TRBD1 (5 bases). Looked up from germline, CDR1 is MNHNY and CDR2 is SVGAGI (reference sequence). The V end lost 5 bases, the J end lost 1 base, and 14 bases lay between the germline ends. The CDR3 spans 15 residues. CDR3 DNA: TGTGCCAGCAGTGTACAGGAAAGAGGGAACACTGAAGCTTTCTTT. This sequence encodes CASSVQERGNTEAFF.

The rearrangement uses TRBV5-1 and TRBJ1-5; D possibly corresponds to TRBD1 (6 bases). In germline, CDR1 is SGHRS, CDR2 YFSETQ. The V end lost 7 bases, the J end lost 5 bases, and 16 bases lay between the germline ends. This CDR3 contains 14 residues. In nucleotides, the CDR3 is TGCGCCAGCTCCCCAGGGGCAACGGATCAGCCCCAGCATTTT. It is translated as CASSPGATDQPQHF. The full variable domain, rest sourced from reference TRBV5-1 and TRBJ1-5, is KAGVTQTPRYLIKTRGQQVTLSCSPISGHRSVSWYQQTPGQGLQFLFEYFSETQRNKGNFPGRFSGRQFSNSRSEMNVSTLELGDSALYLCASSPGATDQPQHFGDGTRLSIL.

The chain couples TRBV4-1 to TRBJ1-1; no definite D call. V lost 1 base to trimming and J lost 0 bases, with 9 bases between them. The CDR3 consists of 15 residues. Germline V gives CDR1 MGHRA, CDR2 YSYEKL. The CDR3 DNA reads TGCGCCAGCAGCCAAGGATGGACGTTGAACACTGAAGCTTTCTTT. Translating it yields CASSQGWTLNTEAFF.

The gene calls are TRBV2 and TRBJ1-1; TRBD1 is a possible D gene (6 bases). V shed 5 bases and J shed 7 bases, with 17 bases lying between them. CDR1 and CDR2 from the germline V gene are SNHLY and FYNNEI. The CDR3 has 14 residues. The CDR3 protein is CASSLQGLVGEAFF. The CDR3 DNA is TGTGCCAGCAGTTTACAGGGCCTGGTCGGTGAAGCTTTCTTT.

V gene TRBV2 combines with J gene TRBJ1-1; TRBD1 is a possible D gene (5 bases). Trimming removed 7 bases from V and 2 bases from J, with 11 bases in between. Per germline, CDR1 SNHLY and CDR2 FYNNEI. The length of the CDR3 is 13 residues. CDR3 sequence: CASTGRANTEAFF. CDR3 nucleotide sequence: TGTGCCAGCACGGGCAGGGCTAACACTGAAGCTTTCTTT.

This sequence joins TRBV30 and TRBJ2-7, with TRBD1 as a possible D gene (6 bases). Trimming cost V 5 bases and J 3 bases, with 17 bases left between them. Germline CDR1 GTSNPN, CDR2 SVGIG (reference sequence). The CDR3 extends over 14 amino acids. Written as DNA, the CDR3 is TGTGCCTGGGGAAGGGGGACGGGGTTCTACGAGCAGTACTTC. Translated: CAWGRGTGFYEQYF.

This chain connects TRBV28 to TRBJ2-7, with a weak D call TRBD2 (5 bases). Between the trimmed V and J ends, which lost 8 bases and 3 bases, there was a span of 20 bases. Germline loops: CDR1 MDHEN, CDR2 SYDVKM. This CDR3 spans 15 amino acids. CDR3 protein: CASHSGGPRDYEQYF. In DNA, the CDR3 is TGTGCCAGCCACTCGGGCGGGCCCCGCGACTACGAGCAGTACTTC.

Here the CDR3 reads CAWSVPGQGVTGELFF. CDR3 in DNA: TGTGCCTGGAGTGTCCCCGGACAGGGGGTTACCGGGGAGCTGTTTTTT. The chain couples TRBV30 to TRBJ2-2; 10 nucleotides align to TRBD1. This CDR3 region has 16 residues. Germline V CDR1 and CDR2: GTSNPN, SVGIG (reference sequence). V lost 0 bases to trimming and J lost 5 bases; unmatched junction nucleotides: 6.

This chain uses TRBV6-5 with TRBJ1-2; 8 positions match TRBD1. Looked up from germline, CDR1 is MNHEY and CDR2 is SVGAGI. The ends lost 7 bases at V and 7 bases at J; junction bases unmatched: 11. The CDR3 runs to 14 residues. The CDR3 coding sequence is TGTGCCAGCACCGAACAGGGGGGCGGGGGTGGCTACACCTTC. It encodes CASTEQGGGGGYTF.

The V and J genes are TRBV19 and TRBJ2-7; 8 bases line up with TRBD1. The J segment lost 3 bases and the V segment lost 7 bases, leaving 11 bases of the junction unmatched. The length of the CDR3 is 15 residues. CDR1 and CDR2 from the germline V gene are LNHDA and SQIVND (reference sequence). The CDR3 DNA sequence: TGTGCCAGTACTCCGGGGACAGGCGAGAGCTACGAGCAGTACTTC. Translating gives CASTPGTGESYEQYF.